The clone carrying this T cell receptor beta chain was counted only a few times. Without the conserved terminal phenylalanine or tryptophan, this CDR3 likely stems from a read error. This sample is drawn from a study of neurological immune-mediated disorders. TCRdb fed the 5' RACE reads into MiXCR, producing one record per CDR3 protein. The sample carries tens of thousands of distinct CDR3 sequences, approximately 3.3% recorded once. This CDR3 comprises 14 residues. The germline V gene encodes CDR1 SGHDT and CDR2 YYEEEE. With 1 base removed from V and 4 bases from J, the gap between germline ends came to 11 bases.

The sample was PBMCs. The TCR was taken from a man between 40 and 49 years old with multiple sclerosis. The J gene is TRBJ1-2, the V gene TRBV5-6, with a weak D call TRBD1 (6 bases). CDR3 coding DNA: TGTGCCAGCAGCTTGCCAGGGGCCCTCTATGGCTACACCAAC. It yields the protein CASSLPGALYGYTN.